The clone carrying this T cell receptor beta chain was observed a handful of times. Its antigen is not known. TCRdb's table, derived via immunoSEQ multiplex PCR, lists solely in-frame clones and lacks some. This sample carries just under 85,000 clones, roughly 80% of them seen once, and the ten largest clones take approximately 0.9%. The sample is drawn from a study of OX40 agonist ivuxolimab in advanced cancers. Background on the study: Patients were dosed intravenously with ivuxolimab at 0.01 to 10 mg/kg every 2 weeks. In three patients, partial responses were observed, one with hepatocellular carcinoma and two with cutaneous melanoma.

Deletions cut 2 bases from V and 4 bases from J, with 10 bases between. CDR1 SQVTM and CDR2 ANQGSEA come from the germline V gene. The CDR3 is 13 amino acids. Study-level results: Among T cells, CD8+ cells averaged more expanded clones than CD4+ cells. By week 6 at 0.1 to 3.0 mg/kg, blood CD4+ and CD8+ T cells had expanded clonally.

The chain is built from TRBV29-1 and TRBJ2-3; no clear D. This receptor was taken from an adult with an advanced solid tumor such as melanoma, head and neck, liver or kidney cancer. Sequenced here: CD4+ or CD8+ T cells sorted from blood, sampled in a trial of the OX40 agonist ivuxolimab. CDR3 region: CSVERNFADTQYF. The DNA of the CDR3 is TGCAGCGTTGAAAGGAATTTTGCAGATACGCAGTATTTT.